Listed here are 17 T cell receptor beta chains from one sample, sequenced in a study of human T cells and chemical hapten exposure. The time point is: pre-sensitization, week 0. Described treatment: therapeutic diphenylcyclopropenone sensitization with weekly scalp DPC. TCRdb redid the calling of the RACE reads with MiXCR, one entry per CDR3 protein. The sample includes more than 250,000 distinct CDR3 sequences, approximately 8.6% of them seen just once. Sequenced material: whole blood, taken in connection with sensitization to the hapten diphenylcyclopropenone (DPC). Receptors were obtained from a middle-aged woman with alopecia areata. Some clones in this sample may be carry-over from other donors' samples.

The chain couples TRBV14 to TRBJ2-5; D unresolved. This CDR3 contains 13 residues. The V and J ends lost 6 bases and 5 bases respectively, with 13 bases between them. In germline, CDR1 is SGHDN, CDR2 FVKESK. The DNA for the CDR3 is TGTGCCAGCAGTAGGATCCTGTTGGAGACCCAGTACTTC. Residues: CASSRILLETQYF.

There are a few counts of this clonotype. V gene TRBV7-9 combines with J gene TRBJ2-5, with D possibly TRBD1 on 6 matching bases. CDR1 is SEHNR, CDR2 FQNEAQ, per germline (reference sequence). The CDR3 extends over 13 amino acids. V lost 6 bases, J lost 8 bases, and 16 bases lay in between. CDR3 DNA sequence: TGTGCCAGCAGGACTACAGGGTTGCAAACCCAGTACTTC. As protein: CASRTTGLQTQYF.

This clonotype has at least ten counts. The chain has TRBV10-3 and TRBJ2-6, with 8 bases identical to TRBD1. CDR1 and CDR2 from the germline V gene are ENHRY and SYGVKD. This CDR3 contains 17 residues. The V and J ends lost 4 bases and 4 bases, in that order; junction bases with no gene match: 9. CDR3 region: CAISGTGGILGANVLTF. The CDR3 DNA is TGTGCCATCAGTGGCACAGGGGGGATTTTGGGGGCCAACGTCCTGACTTTC.

Ten or more counts support this clonotype. V gene TRBV12-3 or TRBV12-4 combines with J gene TRBJ1-5, with 10 positions matching TRBD1. This CDR3 is 14 amino acids long. V was clipped by 6 bases and J by 4 bases; unmatched bases: 3. The CDR3, as DNA: TGTGCCAGCAGCCGGACAGGGGGGAATCAGCCCCAGCATTTT. It is translated as CASSRTGGNQPQHF.

V usage is TRBV6-1 and J usage is TRBJ2-3; D tentatively reads TRBD1 or TRBD2 (5 bases each). The CDR3 contains 13 residues. Germline CDR1 MNHNS, CDR2 SASEGT. V was shortened by 6 bases and J by 6 bases, with 13 bases between the two germline ends. CDR3 coding DNA: TGTGCCAGCAGCCGGGGCGGGTCGGATACGCAGTATTTT. Amino acids: CASSRGGSDTQYF.

This clonotype was counted at least ten times. As DNA, the CDR3 is TGTGCCAGCAGACTGAGCACAGATACGCAGTATTTT. This translates into CASRLSTDTQYF. The gene calls are TRBV28 and TRBJ2-3; D gene unclear. The germline V and J ends were trimmed by 6 bases and 0 bases, with 4 bases remaining between them. Germline loops: CDR1 MDHEN, CDR2 SYDVKM. The CDR3 extends over 12 amino acids.

The V call is TRBV6-5, the J call TRBJ2-7; 9 bases are a match to TRBD2. The trim removed 2 bases at V and 2 bases at J, leaving 7 bases unmatched. CDR3 length: 16 amino acids. Germline V CDR1 and CDR2: MNHEY, SVGAGI. Here the CDR3 reads CASSYGMTSGTYEQYF. CDR3 nucleotides: TGTGCCAGCAGTTACGGAATGACTAGCGGTACCTACGAGCAGTACTTC.

This clonotype has at least ten counts. CDR3 in amino acids: CASSFGQGEETQYF. CDR3 bases: TGTGCCAGCAGCTTTGGACAGGGGGAAGAGACCCAGTACTTC. The J gene is TRBJ2-5, the V gene TRBV11-1, with 10 bases matching TRBD1. The germline V gene encodes CDR1 SGHAT and CDR2 FQDESV (reference sequence). Trimming took 3 bases from V and 3 from J; bases not matched to a gene: 1. The CDR3 contains 14 residues.

CDR3 sequence (DNA): TGTGCCAGCAGCGTACAGCCTAACTATGGCTACACCTTC. Amino acid sequence: CASSVQPNYGYTF. V usage is TRBV6-5 and J usage is TRBJ1-2; D call uncertain. The CDR3 contains 13 residues. Trimming cost V 6 bases and J 0 bases, with 8 bases left between them. Germline V gene data show CDR1 as MNHEY and CDR2 as SVGAGI.

The chain links TRBV20-1 to TRBJ2-5, with D unclear. Germline CDR1 is DFQATT and CDR2 is SNEGSKA (reference sequence). This CDR3 has 13 residues. Trimming shortened V by 6 bases and J by 4 bases, and 15 bases separated the two germline ends. The CDR3 DNA sequence: TGCAGTGCCCCACCCCCCTTCCGAGAGACCCAGTACTTC. It is translated as CSAPPPFRETQYF.

This chain joins TRBV6-5 and TRBJ1-1; D is unresolved. The germline V gene encodes CDR1 MNHEY and CDR2 SVGAGI. Deletions cut 2 bases from V and 0 bases from J, with 10 bases between. This CDR3 comprises 15 residues. DNA of the CDR3: TGTGCCAGCAGTTACGCCAGGCGGATGAACACTGAAGCTTTCTTT. Translating gives CASSYARRMNTEAFF.

This clonotype has more than one count but fewer than ten. J is TRBJ2-3 and V is TRBV14, with 9 nucleotides matching TRBD1. The CDR3 covers 15 residues. The trim removed 6 bases at V and 3 bases at J, leaving 7 bases unmatched. Germline loops: CDR1 SGHDN, CDR2 FVKESK. Here the CDR3 DNA reads TGTGCCAGCAGGCAGCAGGACAGGGGTACAGATACGCAGTATTTT. As protein: CASRQQDRGTDTQYF. Based on the CDR3 plus reference TRBV14 and TRBJ2-3, the full variable domain is EAGVTQFPSHSVIEKGQTVTLRCDPISGHDNLYWYRRVMGKEIKFLLHFVKESKQDESGMPNNRFLAERTGGTYSTLKVQPAELEDSGVYFCASRQQDRGTDTQYFGPGTRLTVL.

The chain joins TRBV12-3 or TRBV12-4 to TRBJ2-6; weak D call: TRBD1 (6 bases). The CDR3 spans 18 residues. Trimming shortened V by 6 bases and J by 2 bases, and 20 bases separated the two germline ends. CDR3 in amino acids: CASSSGRDTRAGANVLTF. The DNA of the CDR3 is TGTGCCAGCAGCTCTGGTCGGGACACCCGAGCTGGGGCCAACGTCCTGACTTTC.

Many counts were recorded for this clonotype. V is TRBV29-1 and J is TRBJ2-2; 15 bases agree with TRBD2. V lost 6 bases, J lost 6 bases, and 11 bases stayed unmatched. This CDR3 comprises 17 residues. Germline CDR1 is SQVTM and CDR2 is ANQGSEA. In DNA form, the CDR3 reads TGCAGCGTCGCCGGACTAGCGGGAGGGCCGGTGCCCGGGGAGCTGTTTTTT. This sequence encodes CSVAGLAGGPVPGELFF.

The chain is built from TRBV21-1 and TRBJ2-2; the D segment call TRBD1 is taken from the table without a DNA check. TRBV21-1 corresponds to a pseudogene. This CDR3 spans 15 amino acids. Here the CDR3 reads CASSPGVPRGGELFF. The CDR3 bases are TGTGCCAGCAGTCCTGGCGTCCCCAGAGGCGGGGAGCTGTTTTTT.

V usage is TRBV5-4 and J usage is TRBJ1-2; 8 positions agree with TRBD1. The CDR3 is made up of 15 amino acids. Germline CDR1 SGHNT, CDR2 YYREEE (reference sequence). V lost 4 bases to trimming and J lost 1 base; unmatched junction nucleotides: 6. CDR3 in DNA: TGTGCCAGCAGCATCTGGACAGGGATTAACTATGGCTACACCTTC. Its protein product is CASSIWTGINYGYTF.

There are a few counts of this clonotype. The rearrangement uses TRBV28 and TRBJ2-2; D may be TRBD1 (5 bases). Germline CDR1 MDHEN, CDR2 SYDVKM. The CDR3 runs 15 residues. The germline V and J ends were trimmed by 6 bases and 4 bases, with 15 bases remaining between them. The CDR3 protein is CASSSHTGFTGELFF. The CDR3 coding sequence is TGTGCCAGCAGCTCTCATACAGGTTTCACCGGGGAGCTGTTTTTT.